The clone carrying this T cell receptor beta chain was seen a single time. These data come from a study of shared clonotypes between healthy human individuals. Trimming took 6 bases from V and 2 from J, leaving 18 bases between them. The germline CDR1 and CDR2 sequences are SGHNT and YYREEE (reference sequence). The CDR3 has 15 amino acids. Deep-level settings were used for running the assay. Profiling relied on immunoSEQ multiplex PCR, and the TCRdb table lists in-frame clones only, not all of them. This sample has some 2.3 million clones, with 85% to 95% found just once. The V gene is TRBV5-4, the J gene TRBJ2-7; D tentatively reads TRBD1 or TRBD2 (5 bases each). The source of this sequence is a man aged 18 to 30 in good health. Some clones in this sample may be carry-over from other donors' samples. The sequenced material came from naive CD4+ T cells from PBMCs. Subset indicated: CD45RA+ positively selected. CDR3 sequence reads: CASTLGASRAYEQYF. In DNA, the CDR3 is TGTGCCAGCACCCTTGGTGCTAGCAGGGCCTACGAGCAGTACTTC.